This TCR beta chain was obtained from a study of cytomegalovirus exposure and HLA in healthy donors. Findings and limits, study-wide: According to a subsequent analysis, TCR clusters identified in the first cohort showed a tendency to co-occur across the 110 or so validation repertoires. CMV antigen specificity of a few CMV-associated chains was confirmed in vitro.

In its sample, this clone was seen a few times. Its antigen is unidentified. CDR1 is SGHTA, CDR2 FQGNSA, per germline. This CDR3 spans 14 amino acids. V gave up 5 bases and J gave up 8 bases; unmatched junction bases: 7. Produced via immunoSEQ multiplex PCR; TCRdb's table is partial and in-frame only. The sample records some 110,000 clones, 88% being singletons. This TCR derives from a man between 18 and 29 years old in good health and CMV-seropositive. The V and J genes are TRBV7-2 and TRBJ1-4, with 8 nucleotides matching TRBD1. Source material: PBMCs. Here the CDR3 reads CASSPTGAGEKLFF. In DNA form, the CDR3 reads TGTGCCAGCAGCCCGACAGGGGCAGGGGAAAAACTGTTTTTT. Filled out from reference TRBV7-2 and TRBJ1-4, the complete variable domain reads GAGVSQSPSNKVTEKGKDVELRCDPISGHTALYWYRQSLGQGLEFLIYFQGNSAPDKSGLPSDRFSAERTGGSVSTLTIQRTQQEDSAVYLCASSPTGAGEKLFFGSGTQLSVL.